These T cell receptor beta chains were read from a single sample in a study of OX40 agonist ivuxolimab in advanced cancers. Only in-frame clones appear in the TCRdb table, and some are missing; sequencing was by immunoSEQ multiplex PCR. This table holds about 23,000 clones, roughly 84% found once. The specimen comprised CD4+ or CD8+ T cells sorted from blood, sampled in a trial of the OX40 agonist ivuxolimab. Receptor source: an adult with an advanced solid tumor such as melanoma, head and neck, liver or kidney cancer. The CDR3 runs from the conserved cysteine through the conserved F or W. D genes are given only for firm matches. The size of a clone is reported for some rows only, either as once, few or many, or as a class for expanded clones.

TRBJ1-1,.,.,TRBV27,CASSFNLGGTEAFF,TGTGCCAGCAGTTTTAATTTGGGGGGCACTGAAGCTTTCTTT
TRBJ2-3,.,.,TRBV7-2,CASSLARYTDTQYF,TGTGCCAGCAGCTTAGCCAGGTACACAGATACGCAGTATTTT
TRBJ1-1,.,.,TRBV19,CASDRRATGDDTEAFF,TGTGCCAGTGATCGCCGGGCGACTGGGGACGACACTGAAGCTTTCTTT
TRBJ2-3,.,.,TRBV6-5,CASRSSDIGTDTQYF,TGTGCCAGCCGCTCTAGTGACATTGGGACAGATACGCAGTATTTT
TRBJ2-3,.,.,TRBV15,CATSREGRDTQYF,TGTGCCACCAGCAGAGAGGGGAGAGATACGCAGTATTTT
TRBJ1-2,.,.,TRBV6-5,CASRPNNYGYTF,TGTGCCAGCAGACCAAATAACTATGGCTACACCTTC
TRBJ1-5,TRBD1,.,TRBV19,CASRDRWNQPQHF,TGTGCCAGTCGGGACAGATGGAATCAGCCCCAGCATTTT
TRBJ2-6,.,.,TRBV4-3,CASSQAEGSGANVLTF,TGCGCCAGCAGCCAAGCTGAGGGATCTGGGGCCAACGTCCTGACTTTC
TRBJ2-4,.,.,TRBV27,CASSFGESKNIQYF,TGTGCCAGCAGTTTTGGGGAATCCAAAAACATTCAGTACTTC
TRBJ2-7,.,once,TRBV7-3,CASSPGPNYEQYF,TGTGCCAGCAGCCCGGGACCAAACTACGAGCAGTACTTC
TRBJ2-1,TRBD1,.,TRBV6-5,CASSLQGISYNEQFF,TGTGCCAGCAGCCTACAGGGGATTTCCTACAATGAGCAGTTCTTC
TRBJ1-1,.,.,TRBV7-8,CASSFRAASTEAFF,TGTGCCAGCAGCTTTCGTGCAGCCTCCACTGAAGCTTTCTTT
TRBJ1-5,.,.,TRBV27,CASSFMGVGEPQHF,TGTGCCAGCAGTTTTATGGGGGTTGGAGAGCCCCAGCATTTT
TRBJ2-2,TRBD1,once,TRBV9,CASSDSRIRDRVITGELFF,TGTGCCAGCAGCGACAGTCGAATCCGGGACAGGGTGATCACCGGGGAGCTGTTTTTT
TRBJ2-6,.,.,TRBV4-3,CASSQEGTSGANVLTF,TGCGCCAGCAGCCAAGAAGGAACCTCTGGGGCCAACGTCCTGACTTTC
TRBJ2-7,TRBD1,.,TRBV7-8,CASSPGQVIEQYF,TGTGCCAGCAGCCCGGGACAGGTGATCGAGCAGTACTTC
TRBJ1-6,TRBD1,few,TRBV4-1,CASRPDRVYHSPLHF,TGCGCCAGCAGACCAGACAGGGTATATCATTCACCCCTCCACTTT
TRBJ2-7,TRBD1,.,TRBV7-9,CASSRDRGIVYEQYF,TGTGCCAGCAGCAGAGACAGGGGCATCGTCTACGAGCAGTACTTC
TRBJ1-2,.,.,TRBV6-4,CASSQGRAYGYTF,TGTGCCAGCAGCCAGGGCAGGGCCTATGGCTACACCTTC
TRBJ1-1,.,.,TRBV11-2,CASSLDRIWQRNTEAFF,TGTGCCAGCAGCTTAGATCGCATTTGGCAGAGGAACACTGAAGCTTTCTTT
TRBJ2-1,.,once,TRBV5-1,CASSAGQGLYNEQFF,TGCGCCAGCAGCGCCGGACAGGGACTATACAATGAGCAGTTCTTC
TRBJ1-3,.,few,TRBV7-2,CASEFLQGGSGNTIYF,TGTGCTAGCGAATTCCTTCAGGGCGGATCTGGAAACACCATATATTTT
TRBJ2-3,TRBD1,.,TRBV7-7,CASSLEQGAIDTQYF,TGTGCTAGCAGCTTAGAACAGGGGGCTATAGATACGCAGTATTTT
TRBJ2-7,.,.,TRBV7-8,CASSPSGAGEQYF,TGTGCCAGCAGCCCGTCGGGGGCGGGGGAGCAGTACTTC
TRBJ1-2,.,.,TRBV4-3,CASSQGVTGLNGYTF,TGCGCCAGCAGCCAAGGGGTCACAGGTCTAAATGGCTACACCTTC
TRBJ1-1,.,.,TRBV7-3,CASSQTGRAEAFF,TGTGCCAGCAGCCAAACAGGACGCGCTGAAGCTTTCTTT
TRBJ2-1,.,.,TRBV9,CASGGRNEQFF,TGTGCCAGCGGGGGTCGCAATGAGCAGTTCTTC
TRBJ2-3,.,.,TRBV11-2,CASSIPGHSTDTQYF,TGTGCCAGCAGTATCCCGGGACACAGCACAGATACGCAGTATTTT
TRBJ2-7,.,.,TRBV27,CASSSRPGILYEQYF,TGTGCCAGCAGTTCGCGGCCAGGGATACTATACGAGCAGTACTTC
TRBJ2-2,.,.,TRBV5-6,CASSIKGYATGELFF,TGTGCCAGCAGCATAAAGGGATATGCCACCGGGGAGCTGTTTTTT
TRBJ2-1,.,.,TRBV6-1,CASSILFYNEQFF,TGTGCCAGCAGTATACTATTCTACAATGAGCAGTTCTTC
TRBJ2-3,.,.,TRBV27,CASSLIRTLAEDTQYF,TGTGCCAGCAGTTTAATTCGGACTCTAGCCGAAGATACGCAGTATTTT
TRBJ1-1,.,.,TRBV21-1,CASKRDSNTEAFF,TGTGCCAGCAAACGGGACAGCAACACTGAAGCTTTCTTT
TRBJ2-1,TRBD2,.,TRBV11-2,CASSLDLAGGEGYNEQFF,TGTGCCAGCAGCTTAGACCTCGCGGGGGGAGAGGGTTACAATGAGCAGTTCTTC
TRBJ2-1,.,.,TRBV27,CASSLSAGFDEQFF,TGTGCCAGCAGTTTATCGGCAGGGTTCGATGAGCAGTTCTTC
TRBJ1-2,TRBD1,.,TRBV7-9,CASSLGQGRNYGYTF,TGTGCCAGCAGCTTAGGACAGGGAAGGAACTATGGCTACACCTTC
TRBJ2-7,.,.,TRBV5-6,CASSLGTYEQYF,TGTGCCAGCAGCTTGGGCACCTACGAGCAGTACTTC
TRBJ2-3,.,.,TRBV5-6,CASSLGTGTVTDTQYF,TGTGCCAGCAGCTTGGGCACCGGGACGGTCACAGATACGCAGTATTTT
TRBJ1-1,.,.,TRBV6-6,CASSTALDLFEAFF,TGTGCCAGCAGTACCGCCTTAGACCTCTTTGAAGCTTTCTTT
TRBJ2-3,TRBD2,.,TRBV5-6,CASSTGLAGGRIMQYF,TGTGCCAGCAGCACAGGACTAGCGGGGGGGCGGATCATGCAGTATTTT
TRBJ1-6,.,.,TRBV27,CASSPLTQLRSPLHF,TGTGCCAGCAGCCCCCTGACTCAACTCCGGTCACCCCTCCACTTT
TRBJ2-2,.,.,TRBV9,CASSGRGASFAGELFF,TGTGCCAGCAGCGGACGGGGGGCTAGCTTCGCCGGGGAGCTGTTTTTT
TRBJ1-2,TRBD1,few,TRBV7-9,CASSPGGTGYYGYTF,TGTGCCAGCAGCCCAGGGGGGACAGGGTACTATGGCTACACCTTC
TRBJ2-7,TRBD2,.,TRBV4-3,CASRQRSGGIHEQYF,TGCGCCAGCAGACAGAGAAGCGGGGGGATCCACGAGCAGTACTTC
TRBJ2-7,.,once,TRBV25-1,CASSDGGSYEQYF,TGTGCCAGCAGTGACGGGGGCAGCTACGAGCAGTACTTC
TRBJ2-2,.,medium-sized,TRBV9,CASSVGGSLSESGELFF,TGTGCCAGCAGCGTGGGAGGCTCCTTGTCGGAATCCGGGGAGCTGTTTTTT